Shown below are 27 T cell receptor beta chains from a single sample sequenced in a study of blood T cell repertoires in COVID-19. This table comes from immunoSEQ multiplex PCR, and its TCRdb copy is limited to in-frame clones, with some not included. In the table there are about 180,000 clones, about 88% of which are singletons. The sample consisted of PBMCs or T cells enriched from blood (not recorded which). These receptors originate from a human donor with acute COVID-19. The donor label of this sample is uncertain.

The rearrangement joins TRBV3-1 (or the pseudogene TRBV3-2) to TRBJ1-1; possibly TRBD1 for D (5 bases). Trimming left V 1 base short and J 3 bases short, with 9 bases between. CDR3 length: 14 amino acids. The germline gives CDR1 LGHDT, CDR2 YNNKEL (reference sequence). CDR3 bases: TGTGCCAGCAGCCAAGGGGGCGGGGACACTGAAGCTTTCTTT. It encodes CASSQGGGDTEAFF.

V is TRBV6-4 and J is TRBJ1-2; 7 bases agree with TRBD1. The CDR3 runs to 13 residues. Trimming cost V 6 bases and J 8 bases; bases outside gene matches: 9. Germline CDR1 and CDR2: MRHNA and SNTAGT. CDR3 nucleotides: TGTGCCAGCAGGCCGGGACAGCAGGCGGGCTACACCTTC. Translation gives CASRPGQQAGYTF.

This chain uses TRBV7-9 with TRBJ1-5, with 9 bases fitting TRBD1. The ends lost 1 base at V and 5 bases at J; junction bases unmatched: 3. The CDR3 extends over 15 amino acids. The germline V gene has CDR1 SEHNR and CDR2 FQNEAQ (reference sequence). The chain's CDR3 is CASSLDGTGYQPQHF. CDR3 bases: TGTGCCAGCAGCTTAGACGGGACAGGGTATCAGCCCCAGCATTTT. Looking up the rest from reference TRBV7-9 and TRBJ1-5 gives the full variable domain: DTGVSQNPRHKITKRGQNVTFRCDPISEHNRLYWYRQTLGQGPEFLTYFQNEAQLEKSRLLSDRFSAERPKGSFSTLEIQRTEQGDSAMYLCASSLDGTGYQPQHFGDGTRLSIL.

The CDR3 reads CSALDSSYYEQYF. The CDR3 region has the DNA TGCAGCGCCCTAGACTCTTCATATTACGAGCAGTACTTC. This rearrangement joins TRBV29-1 to TRBJ2-7; D gene uncertain. V was shortened by 7 bases and J by 4 bases, with 17 bases between the two germline ends. This CDR3 is 13 amino acids long. Germline V CDR1 and CDR2: SQVTM, ANQGSEA.

The rearrangement links TRBV7-6 to TRBJ2-2; no clear D. Trimming cost V 1 base and J 5 bases, with 11 bases left between them. From germline, CDR1 is SGHVS and CDR2 FNYEAQ. The CDR3 spans 15 residues. The chain's CDR3 is CASSLGLRETGELFF. CDR3 nucleotides: TGTGCCAGCAGCTTAGGTTTACGAGAGACCGGGGAGCTGTTTTTT. The full variable domain, with the rest looked up from reference TRBV7-6 and TRBJ2-2, is GAGVSQSPRYKVTKRGQDVALRCDPISGHVSLYWYRQALGQGPEFLTYFNYEAQQDKSGLPNDRFSAERPEGSISTLTIQRTEQRDSAMYRCASSLGLRETGELFFGEGSRLTVL.

This chain joins TRBV9 and TRBJ2-3; TRBD2 matches 15 bases. The CDR3 has 18 amino acids. V dropped 4 bases and J dropped 2; count of bases not matched to a gene: 8. Germline values: CDR1 SGDLS, CDR2 YYNGEE. CDR3 bases: TGTGCCAGCAGCCCCCGAGGGACTAGCGGGGGGTACACAGATACGCAGTATTTT. Its protein product is CASSPRGTSGGYTDTQYF.

The rearrangement joins TRBV30 to TRBJ1-5; the D gene is possibly TRBD1 (5 bases). Trimming cost V 0 bases and J 7 bases, with 10 bases left between them. CDR1 and CDR2 (germline): GTSNPN, SVGIG (reference sequence). The CDR3 extends over 13 amino acids. The CDR3 loop is CAWSVKGNQPQHF. CDR3 DNA sequence: TGTGCCTGGAGTGTAAAGGGGAACCAGCCCCAGCATTTT.

The rearrangement links TRBV12-5 to TRBJ2-1; perhaps TRBD2 as D (6 bases). Germline CDR1 LGHNT, CDR2 FRNRAP. CDR3 length: 17 amino acids. Trimming shortened V by 0 bases and J by 0 bases, and 12 bases separated the two germline ends. The CDR3 DNA is TGTGCTAGTGGTTTGGTGTATCGGGGGAGCTCCTACAATGAGCAGTTCTTC. Translating it yields CASGLVYRGSSYNEQFF.

CDR3 amino acids: CASSFWRMSTGELFF. The CDR3 bases are TGTGCCAGCAGCTTCTGGAGAATGAGCACCGGGGAGCTGTTTTTT. V and J are TRBV7-9 and TRBJ2-2; D remains unclear. CDR3 length equals 15 residues. V lost 3 bases and J lost 4, with 12 bases in between. CDR1 and CDR2 from the germline V gene are SEHNR and FQNEAQ (reference sequence). The full variable domain, its missing parts supplied by reference TRBV7-9 and TRBJ2-2, is DTGVSQNPRHKITKRGQNVTFRCDPISEHNRLYWYRQTLGQGPEFLTYFQNEAQLEKSRLLSDRFSAERPKGSFSTLEIQRTEQGDSAMYLCASSFWRMSTGELFFGEGSRLTVL.

The chain employs TRBV23-1 and TRBJ1-1, with D unclear. TRBV23-1 is an ORF; its function is uncertain. V was clipped by 5 bases and J by 3 bases, with 19 bases between them. The CDR3 has 16 residues. CDR3 region: CASSAYSGRRDTEAFF. In nucleotides, the CDR3 is TGCGCCAGCAGTGCTTACTCAGGACGGCGGGACACTGAAGCTTTCTTT.

This clone was counted a single time. The J gene is TRBJ2-3, the V gene TRBV7-9, with a possible D match to TRBD2 (6 bases). The CDR3 has 17 residues. Germline V CDR1 and CDR2: SEHNR, FQNEAQ (reference sequence). V was shortened by 4 bases and J by 2 bases, with 19 bases between the two germline ends. CDR3 nucleotides: TGTGCCAGCAGCTCCCCCCAAGCGGGCCTACTCACAGATACGCAGTATTTT. Translated: CASSSPQAGLLTDTQYF.

The chain is built from TRBV18 and TRBJ2-3, with 11 bases fitting TRBD2. With V trimmed by 0 bases and J by 1 base, 0 bases remained unmatched. Per the germline V gene, CDR1 is KGHSH and CDR2 is LQKENI. CDR3 size: 16 residues. Here the CDR3 DNA reads TGTGCCAGCTCACCACCGACTAGCGGGGGCACAGATACGCAGTATTTT. Its translation is CASSPPTSGGTDTQYF.

The genes are TRBV7-2 and TRBJ2-3; D might be TRBD1 (5 bases). The CDR3 runs to 15 residues. Per germline, CDR1 SGHTA and CDR2 FQGNSA. V was clipped by 5 bases and J by 1 base, with 13 bases between them. CDR3: CASSPRIQGTDTQYF. The CDR3 DNA reads as TGTGCCAGCAGCCCGAGAATACAGGGCACAGATACGCAGTATTTT.

V usage is TRBV5-1 and J usage is TRBJ2-3; D remains ambiguous. This CDR3 comprises 14 residues. The V gene lost 0 bases and the J gene lost 4 bases, with 9 bases spanning the gap. Germline CDR1 SGHRS, CDR2 YFSETQ. CDR3 bases: TGCGCCAGCAGCTTGGCACAAAGCGCAGATACGCAGTATTTT. Its protein product is CASSLAQSADTQYF.

The chain carries TRBV7-9 and TRBJ2-1; D ambiguous. This CDR3 has 15 amino acids. The germline V gene has CDR1 SEHNR and CDR2 FQNEAQ (reference sequence). V lost 3 bases and J 1 base, leaving 10 bases between the germline ends. Here the CDR3 reads CASSLPGSSYNEQFF. The CDR3 coding sequence is TGTGCCAGCAGCTTGCCAGGTTCTTCCTACAATGAGCAGTTCTTC.

This rearrangement joins TRBV27 to TRBJ2-1, with 8 bases fitting TRBD2. This CDR3 has 17 residues. From germline, CDR1 is MNHEY and CDR2 SMNVEV (reference sequence). V lost 6 bases, J lost 2 bases, and 12 bases stayed unmatched. The CDR3 sequence is CASRSPSTSGAYNEQFF. CDR3 bases: TGTGCCAGCAGGTCCCCCTCCACTAGCGGAGCCTACAATGAGCAGTTCTTC.

The chain combines TRBV7-9 with TRBJ2-5; 7 nucleotides match TRBD2. Germline CDR1 is SEHNR and CDR2 is FQNEAQ (reference sequence). V was pared by 3 bases and J by 0 bases, with 1 base of the junction left unmatched. This CDR3 spans 14 amino acids. The CDR3 region has the DNA TGTGCCAGCAGCTTGGGGACTAACCAAGAGACCCAGTACTTC. Amino acid sequence: CASSLGTNQETQYF.

The rearrangement joins TRBV5-4 to TRBJ1-2; D remains unclear. With 0 bases removed from V and 4 bases from J, the gap between germline ends came to 16 bases. Germline CDR1 reads SGHNT; CDR2 reads YYREEE (reference sequence). The CDR3 is made up of 16 amino acids. The CDR3 region has the DNA TGTGCCAGCAGCTTGGATGGCGGGGTCAGTACCTATGGCTACACCTTC. Amino acids: CASSLDGGVSTYGYTF.

The chain employs TRBV5-1 and TRBJ2-6; weak D call: TRBD1 (6 bases). This CDR3 spans 18 amino acids. Germline V lookup: CDR1 SGHRS, CDR2 YFSETQ. V was shortened by 4 bases and J by 0 bases, with 17 bases between the two germline ends. CDR3 in amino acids: CASSLRDILNSGANVLTF. As DNA, the CDR3 is TGCGCCAGCAGCCTACGGGACATTTTGAACTCTGGGGCCAACGTCCTGACTTTC.

The chain is built from TRBV4-1 and TRBJ2-5; 8 bases are a match to TRBD1. CDR3 size: 14 residues. Germline values: CDR1 MGHRA, CDR2 YSYEKL. V lost 0 bases, J lost 7 bases, and 4 bases stayed unmatched. CDR3 residues: CASSQDQGAPTQYF. The CDR3 DNA sequence: TGCGCCAGCAGCCAAGATCAGGGGGCGCCGACCCAGTACTTC.

The gene calls are TRBV30 and TRBJ2-7; 9 bases map to TRBD2. The ends lost 0 bases at V and 2 bases at J; junction bases unmatched: 2. The V gene's germline CDR1 is GTSNPN and CDR2 SVGIG (reference sequence). The CDR3 loop spans 14 amino acids. CDR3 bases: TGTGCCTGGAGTGTAGGCGGGGGGGCCTACGAGCAGTACTTC. Its protein is CAWSVGGGAYEQYF.

This chain connects TRBV5-5 to TRBJ1-2; 9 bases fit TRBD1. V lost 6 bases to trimming and J lost 5 bases; unmatched junction nucleotides: 11. The CDR3 loop spans 15 amino acids. Germline lookup yields CDR1 SGHKS and CDR2 YYEKEE (reference sequence). The DNA of the CDR3 is TGTGCCAGCACCATACAGGGGGCGCGTCGGTATGGCTACACCTTC. This gives the protein CASTIQGARRYGYTF.

V is TRBV5-1 and J is TRBJ1-2; no reliable D call. Germline CDR1 is SGHRS and CDR2 is YFSETQ. V dropped 4 bases and J dropped 0 bases, with 13 bases sitting between them. There are 15 residues in the CDR3. CDR3 protein: CASSPDILANYGYTF. CDR3 nucleotides: TGCGCCAGCAGCCCCGACATCCTCGCTAACTATGGCTACACCTTC.

The chain carries TRBV7-2 and TRBJ1-5, with 9 positions matching TRBD1. Germline V gene sequence: CDR1 SGHTA, CDR2 FQGNSA. CDR3 length: 15 residues. Trimming removed 1 base from V and 7 bases from J; junction bases left unmatched: 5. The CDR3 spells CASSLDRGLGQPQHF. In nucleotides, the CDR3 is TGTGCCAGCAGCTTAGACAGGGGGCTCGGACAGCCCCAGCATTTT.

The gene calls are TRBV9 and TRBJ2-7; 8 positions match TRBD1. Trimming took 7 bases from V and 3 from J; bases not matched to a gene: 6. In germline, CDR1 is SGDLS, CDR2 YYNGEE. This CDR3 has 13 residues. DNA of the CDR3: TGTGCCAGCGAGGAAACAGGGGGCTACGAGCAGTACTTC. Residues: CASEETGGYEQYF.

This chain links TRBV5-6 with TRBJ2-3, with a possible D match to TRBD2 (6 bases). Trimming stripped 3 bases from V and 7 bases from J, with 12 bases between. This CDR3 region has 13 residues. Germline V gene sequence: CDR1 SGHDT, CDR2 YYEEEE. CDR3: CASSSGTPNTQYF. CDR3 sequence (DNA): TGTGCCAGCAGCTCGGGGACTCCCAATACGCAGTATTTT.

The chain is built from TRBV23-1 and TRBJ1-1; possible D gene TRBD1, 6 bases. TRBV23-1 is annotated as an ORF whose role is uncertain. Trimming removed 0 bases from V and 7 bases from J, with 15 bases in between. There are 15 residues in the CDR3. The CDR3 DNA reads as TGCGCCAGCAGTCAATCGTGTTCTTGGACAGATGAAGCTTTCTTT. It yields the protein CASSQSCSWTDEAFF.